Shown below are 15 T cell receptor beta chains from a single sample sequenced in a study of ipilimumab plus nivolumab after autologous stem cell transplantation. Using immunoSEQ multiplex PCR, the repertoire was profiled, and TCRdb retains in-frame clones only, with some absent. The table records 15,000 to 20,000 clones, 81% of them present only once. The material was PBMCs, obtained in a trial of ipilimumab plus nivolumab as post-transplant consolidation. Receptors originate from a male donor with diffuse large B-cell lymphoma.

This sequence joins TRBV27 and TRBJ2-1; 12 positions match TRBD2. In germline, CDR1 is MNHEY, CDR2 SMNVEV (reference sequence). The length of the CDR3 is 14 residues. Trimming cost V 8 bases and J 4 bases; bases outside gene matches: 3. CDR3 loop: CASAGTSGYNEQFF. CDR3 bases: TGTGCCAGCGCCGGGACTAGCGGGTACAATGAGCAGTTCTTC.

The V call is TRBV6-5, the J call TRBJ1-2; perhaps TRBD1 as D (5 bases). Germline V gene lookup returns CDR1 MNHEY and CDR2 SVGAGI. This CDR3 is built from 12 residues. Trimming stripped 2 bases from V and 8 bases from J, with 9 bases between. CDR3 loop: CASSYRGLGYTF. CDR3 DNA sequence: TGTGCCAGCAGTTACCGGGGACTGGGCTACACCTTC.

The chain employs TRBV4-1 and TRBJ2-1, with 10 nucleotides matching TRBD2. The CDR3 totals 16 residues. Germline CDR1 MGHRA, CDR2 YSYEKL. V lost 2 bases, J lost 7 bases, and 8 bases stayed unmatched. The CDR3 DNA follows: TGCGCCAGCAGCCAACCACTAGCGGGGTTAGGAAATGAGCAGTTCTTC. Amino acid sequence: CASSQPLAGLGNEQFF.

This clone was counted between two and nine times. CDR3 protein: CASSPQQGGGETQYF. The CDR3 coding sequence is TGTGCCAGCAGCCCGCAACAGGGCGGGGGAGAGACCCAGTACTTC. The gene calls are TRBV6-6 and TRBJ2-5; the D gene is possibly TRBD2 (7 bases). Germline V gene data show CDR1 as MNHNY and CDR2 as SVGAGI (reference sequence). This CDR3 has 15 amino acids. The V and J ends lost 6 bases and 4 bases respectively, with 18 bases between them.

This clone was picked up a small number of times. V gene TRBV5-6 combines with J gene TRBJ2-3; D uncertain. This CDR3 has 13 amino acids. With 0 bases removed from V and 8 bases from J, the gap between germline ends came to 10 bases. Germline V gene lookup returns CDR1 SGHDT and CDR2 YYEEEE. CDR3 DNA: TGTGCCAGCAGCTTGGGAACCCGCGGTACGCAGTATTTT. It encodes CASSLGTRGTQYF.

In its sample, this clone was seen a few times. This chain uses TRBV7-9 with TRBJ1-2; no clear D gene. The CDR3 sequence is 12 residues long. V lost 7 bases to trimming and J lost 7 bases, with 13 bases between them. Germline V gene data show CDR1 as SEHNR and CDR2 as FQNEAQ (reference sequence). The CDR3: CASTKGGSGYTF. The CDR3 region has the DNA TGTGCCAGCACCAAAGGTGGAAGTGGCTACACCTTC.

The V and J genes are TRBV6-5 and TRBJ1-2; weak D call: TRBD1 (5 bases). Trimming cost V 4 bases and J 7 bases, with 16 bases left between them. Germline V lookup: CDR1 MNHEY, CDR2 SVGAGI. This CDR3 is 14 amino acids long. This CDR3 reads CASSSRSRGGGYTF. CDR3 in DNA: TGTGCCAGCAGTTCGCGGTCGAGGGGAGGTGGCTACACCTTC.

CDR3 in amino acids: CASSQFWVSEQYF. The CDR3 DNA reads as TGCGCCAGCAGCCAATTTTGGGTGTCCGAGCAGTACTTC. This chain joins TRBV4-1 and TRBJ2-7; D not certain. V lost 2 bases, J lost 6 bases, and 11 bases lay in between. This CDR3 is built from 13 residues. Germline V CDR1 and CDR2: MGHRA, YSYEKL.

The chain couples TRBV4-2 to TRBJ1-1; 7 positions match TRBD1. In germline, CDR1 is LGHNA, CDR2 YNFKEQ. CDR3 length: 14 residues. V was pared by 5 bases and J by 7 bases, with 10 bases of the junction left unmatched. As DNA, the CDR3 is TGTGCCAGCAGCGAAACAGGGGTGGCAGGTGAAGCTTTCTTT. This translates into CASSETGVAGEAFF.

Within the sample, this clone is medium-sized (0.01 to 0.1%). V gene TRBV19 combines with J gene TRBJ1-5, with a tentative D call TRBD1 (6 bases). The germline V and J ends were trimmed by 8 bases and 0 bases, with 20 bases remaining between them. The CDR3 runs to 17 residues. CDR1 is LNHDA, CDR2 SQIVND, per germline (reference sequence). The CDR3 here is CASSRGTLEYSNQPQHF. CDR3 DNA: TGTGCCAGTTCCCGGGGGACATTAGAATATAGCAATCAGCCCCAGCATTTT. The full variable domain, rest sourced from reference TRBV19 and TRBJ1-5, is DGGITQSPKYLFRKEGQNVTLSCEQNLNHDAMYWYRQDPGQGLRLIYYSQIVNDFQKGDIAEGYSVSREKKESFPLTVTSAQKNPTAFYLCASSRGTLEYSNQPQHFGDGTRLSIL.

This clone was seen once. The chain carries TRBV15 and TRBJ2-7; D is tentatively TRBD1 or TRBD2 (5 bases each). Trimming pared 4 bases from V and 3 bases from J, leaving 16 bases between. This CDR3 spans 15 amino acids. The germline V gene has CDR1 LNHNV and CDR2 YYDKDF (reference sequence). The CDR3 region is CATSKSRDGLYEQYF. As DNA, the CDR3 is TGTGCCACCAGCAAATCCCGGGACGGGCTCTACGAGCAGTACTTC.

The chain recombines TRBV5-1 with TRBJ2-7, with D possibly TRBD2 on 6 matching bases. Between the trimmed V and J ends, which lost 3 bases and 2 bases, there was a span of 18 bases. The CDR3 spans 16 residues. The germline V gene has CDR1 SGHRS and CDR2 YFSETQ. In DNA, the CDR3 is TGCGCCAGCAGCTGGGGACTTTCCCGAGTGACCTACGAGCAGTACTTC. This codes for CASSWGLSRVTYEQYF.

The chain links TRBV29-1 to TRBJ1-1; D might be TRBD1 (5 bases). Germline CDR1 is SQVTM and CDR2 is ANQGSEA. CDR3 length: 15 residues. Trimming shortened V by 6 bases and J by 0 bases, and 17 bases separated the two germline ends. Here the CDR3 DNA reads TGCAGCGTCCGAAGGGGCAGTACCATGAACACTGAAGCTTTCTTT. Its translation: CSVRRGSTMNTEAFF.

A few counts support this clone. This sequence joins TRBV7-6 and TRBJ2-3; the D is unclear. The CDR3 runs 12 residues. Trimming stripped 5 bases from V and 6 bases from J, with 9 bases between. Germline V gene sequence: CDR1 SGHVS, CDR2 FNYEAQ. The CDR3 reads CASSPGYDTQYF. As DNA, the CDR3 is TGTGCCAGCAGCCCAGGTTATGATACGCAGTATTTT.

A remark on this clone: Different DNA sequences within this sample yield the same CDR3. The chain employs TRBV7-9 and TRBJ1-6; D call uncertain. The CDR3 is 13 amino acids. CDR1 and CDR2 (germline): SEHNR, FQNEAQ (reference sequence). Trimming took 2 bases from V and 7 from J, leaving 6 bases between them. CDR3 in amino acids: CASSLRANSPLHF. As DNA, the CDR3 is TGTGCCAGCAGCTTACGGGCAAATTCACCCCTCCACTTT.